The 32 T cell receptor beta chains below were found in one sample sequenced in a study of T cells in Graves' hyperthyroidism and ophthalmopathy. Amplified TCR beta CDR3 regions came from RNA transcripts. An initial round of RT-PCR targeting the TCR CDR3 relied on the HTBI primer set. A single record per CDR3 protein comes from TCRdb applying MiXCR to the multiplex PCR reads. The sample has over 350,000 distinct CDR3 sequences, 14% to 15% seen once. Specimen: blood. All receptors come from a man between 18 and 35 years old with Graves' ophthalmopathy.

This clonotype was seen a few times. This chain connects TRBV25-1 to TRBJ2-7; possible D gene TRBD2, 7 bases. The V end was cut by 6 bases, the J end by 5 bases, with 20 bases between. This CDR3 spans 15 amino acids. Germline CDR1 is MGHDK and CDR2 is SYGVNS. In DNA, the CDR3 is TGTGCCAGCAGCGAAGGGGGGGCCAGATTCGACGAGCAGTACTTC. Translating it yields CASSEGGARFDEQYF.

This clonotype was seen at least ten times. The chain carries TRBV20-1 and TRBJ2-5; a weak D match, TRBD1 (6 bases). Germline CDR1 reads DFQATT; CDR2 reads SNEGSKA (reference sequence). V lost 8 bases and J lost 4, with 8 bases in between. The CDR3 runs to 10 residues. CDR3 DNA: TGCAGTCTCAGGGGAGAGACCCAGTACTTC. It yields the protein CSLRGETQYF.

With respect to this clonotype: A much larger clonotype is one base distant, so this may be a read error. This CDR3 is CACSVRRTVGTGELFF. CDR3 sequence (DNA): TGTGCCTGCAGTGTCCGGCGGACAGTGGGCACCGGGGAGCTGTTTTTT. The chain recombines TRBV2 with TRBJ2-2; weak D call: TRBD1 (6 bases). Germline V gives CDR1 SNHLY, CDR2 FYNNEI. This CDR3 is built from 16 residues.

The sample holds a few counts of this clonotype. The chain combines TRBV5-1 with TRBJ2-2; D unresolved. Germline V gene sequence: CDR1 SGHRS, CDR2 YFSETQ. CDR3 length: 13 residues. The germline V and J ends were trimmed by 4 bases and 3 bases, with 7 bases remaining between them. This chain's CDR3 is CASSPFHTGELFF. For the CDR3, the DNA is TGCGCCAGCAGCCCCTTCCACACCGGGGAGCTGTTTTTT.

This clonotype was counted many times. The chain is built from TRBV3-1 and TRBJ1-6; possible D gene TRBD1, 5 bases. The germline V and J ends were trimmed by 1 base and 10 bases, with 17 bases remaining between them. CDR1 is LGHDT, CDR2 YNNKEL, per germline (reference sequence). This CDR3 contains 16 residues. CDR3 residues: CASSQGGGSWKSPLHF. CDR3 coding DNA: TGTGCCAGCAGCCAAGGCGGGGGGTCTTGGAAGTCACCCCTCCACTTT.

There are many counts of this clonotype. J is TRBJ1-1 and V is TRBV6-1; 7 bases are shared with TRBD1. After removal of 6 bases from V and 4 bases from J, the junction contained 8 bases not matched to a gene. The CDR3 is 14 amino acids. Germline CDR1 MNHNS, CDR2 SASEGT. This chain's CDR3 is CASSTDRAITEAFF. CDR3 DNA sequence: TGTGCCAGCAGCACAGACAGGGCCATCACTGAAGCTTTCTTT.

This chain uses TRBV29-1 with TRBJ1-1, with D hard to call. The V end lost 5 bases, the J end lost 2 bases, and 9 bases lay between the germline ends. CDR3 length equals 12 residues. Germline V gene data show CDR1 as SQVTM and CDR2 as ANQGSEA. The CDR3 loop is CSVHARNTEAFF. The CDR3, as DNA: TGCAGCGTTCATGCACGAAACACTGAAGCTTTCTTT.

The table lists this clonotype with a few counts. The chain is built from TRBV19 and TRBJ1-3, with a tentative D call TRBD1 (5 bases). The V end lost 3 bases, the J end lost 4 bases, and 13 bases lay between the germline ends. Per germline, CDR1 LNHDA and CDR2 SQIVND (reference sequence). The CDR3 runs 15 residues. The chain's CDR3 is CASSITGTGGNTIYF. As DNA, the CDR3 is TGTGCCAGTAGTATTACCGGGACCGGAGGAAACACCATATATTTT.

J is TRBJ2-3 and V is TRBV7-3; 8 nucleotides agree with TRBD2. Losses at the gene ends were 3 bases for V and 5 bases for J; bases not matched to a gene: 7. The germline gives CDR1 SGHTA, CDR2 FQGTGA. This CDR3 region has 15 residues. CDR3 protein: CASSLTGGGQDTQYF. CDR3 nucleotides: TGTGCCAGCAGCTTGACGGGGGGGGGTCAAGATACGCAGTATTTT. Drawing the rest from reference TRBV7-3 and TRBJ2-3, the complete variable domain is GAGVSQTPSNKVTEKGKYVELRCDPISGHTALYWYRQSLGQGPEFLIYFQGTGAADDSGLPNDRFFAVRPEGSVSTLKIQRTERGDSAVYLCASSLTGGGQDTQYFGPGTRLTVL.

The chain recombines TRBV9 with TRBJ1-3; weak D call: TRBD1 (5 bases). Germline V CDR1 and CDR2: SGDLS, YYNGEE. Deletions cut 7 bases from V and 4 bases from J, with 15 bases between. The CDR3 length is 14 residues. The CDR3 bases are TGTGCCAGCGCTCGAGGAGGGGACGGAAACACCATATATTTT. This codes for CASARGGDGNTIYF.

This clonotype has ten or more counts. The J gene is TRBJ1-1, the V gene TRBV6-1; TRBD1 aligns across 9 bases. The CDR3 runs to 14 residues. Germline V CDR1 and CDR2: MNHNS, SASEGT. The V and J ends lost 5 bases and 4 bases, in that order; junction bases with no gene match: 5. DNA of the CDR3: TGTGCCAGCAGTACAACAGGGGGCTTCACTGAAGCTTTCTTT. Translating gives CASSTTGGFTEAFF.

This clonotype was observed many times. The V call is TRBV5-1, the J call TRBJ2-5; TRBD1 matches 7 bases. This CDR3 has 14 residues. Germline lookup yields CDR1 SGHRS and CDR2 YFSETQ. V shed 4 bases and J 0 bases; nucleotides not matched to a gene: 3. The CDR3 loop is CASSLGQYQETQYF. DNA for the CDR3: TGCGCCAGCAGCCTGGGACAGTACCAAGAGACCCAGTACTTC.

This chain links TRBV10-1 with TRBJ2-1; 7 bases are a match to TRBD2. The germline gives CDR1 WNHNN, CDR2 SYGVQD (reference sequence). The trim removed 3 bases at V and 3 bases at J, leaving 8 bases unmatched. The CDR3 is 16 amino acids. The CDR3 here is CASSDRGDYSYNEQFF. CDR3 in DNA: TGCGCCAGCAGTGATCGGGGGGACTACAGCTACAATGAGCAGTTCTTC.

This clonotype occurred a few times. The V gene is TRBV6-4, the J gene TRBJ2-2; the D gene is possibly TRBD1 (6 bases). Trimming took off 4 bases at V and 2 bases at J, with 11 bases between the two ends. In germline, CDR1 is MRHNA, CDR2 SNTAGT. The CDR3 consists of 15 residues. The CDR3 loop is CASSGQVFNTGELFF. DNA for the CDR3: TGTGCCAGCAGTGGACAGGTTTTTAACACCGGGGAGCTGTTTTTT.

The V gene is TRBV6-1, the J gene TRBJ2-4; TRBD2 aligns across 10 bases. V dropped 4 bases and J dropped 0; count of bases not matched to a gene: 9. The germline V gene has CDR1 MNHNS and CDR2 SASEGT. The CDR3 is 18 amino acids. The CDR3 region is CASSGRTSGPLAKNIQYF. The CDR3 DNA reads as TGTGCCAGCAGTGGAAGGACTAGCGGCCCTCTAGCCAAAAACATTCAGTACTTC.

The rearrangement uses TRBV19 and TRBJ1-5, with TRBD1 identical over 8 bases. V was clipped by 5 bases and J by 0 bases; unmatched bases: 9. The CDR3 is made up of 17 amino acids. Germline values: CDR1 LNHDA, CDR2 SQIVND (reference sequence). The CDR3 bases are TGTGCCAGTAGTGGGCCGGGACAGGTCTATAGCAATCAGCCCCAGCATTTT. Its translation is CASSGPGQVYSNQPQHF. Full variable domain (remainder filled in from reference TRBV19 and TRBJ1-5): DGGITQSPKYLFRKEGQNVTLSCEQNLNHDAMYWYRQDPGQGLRLIYYSQIVNDFQKGDIAEGYSVSREKKESFPLTVTSAQKNPTAFYLCASSGPGQVYSNQPQHFGDGTRLSIL.

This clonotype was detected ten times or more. CDR3: CASSRSGRAYNEQFF. CDR3 nucleotides: TGTGCCAGCAGTCGCAGCGGGAGGGCTTACAATGAGCAGTTCTTC. The chain combines TRBV6-1 with TRBJ2-1, with 10 positions matching TRBD2. The CDR3 is 15 amino acids. The V gene's germline CDR1 is MNHNS and CDR2 SASEGT. J was trimmed by 4 bases and V by 5 bases; bases with no gene match: 5.

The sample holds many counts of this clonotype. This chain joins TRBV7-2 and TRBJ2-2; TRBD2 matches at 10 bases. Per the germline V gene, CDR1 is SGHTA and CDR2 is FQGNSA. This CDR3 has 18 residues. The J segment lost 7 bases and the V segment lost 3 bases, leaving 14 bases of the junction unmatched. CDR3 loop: CASSFLSLAGKGGGELFF. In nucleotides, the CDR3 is TGTGCCAGCAGCTTTCTTTCACTAGCGGGAAAGGGCGGCGGGGAGCTGTTTTTT.

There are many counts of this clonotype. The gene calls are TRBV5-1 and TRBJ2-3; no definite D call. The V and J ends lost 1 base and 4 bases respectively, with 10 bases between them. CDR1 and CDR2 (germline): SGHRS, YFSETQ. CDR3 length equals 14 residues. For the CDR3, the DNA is TGCGCCAGCAGCTTGTCGGGCCGCTCAGATACGCAGTATTTT. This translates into CASSLSGRSDTQYF.

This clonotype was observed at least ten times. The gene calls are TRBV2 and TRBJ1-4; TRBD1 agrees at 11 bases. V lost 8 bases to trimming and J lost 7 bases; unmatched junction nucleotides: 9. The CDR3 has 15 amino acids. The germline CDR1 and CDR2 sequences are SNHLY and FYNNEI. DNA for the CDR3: TGTGCCAGCGGGTGGACAGGGGGCCAGGGTGAAAAACTGTTTTTT. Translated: CASGWTGGQGEKLFF.

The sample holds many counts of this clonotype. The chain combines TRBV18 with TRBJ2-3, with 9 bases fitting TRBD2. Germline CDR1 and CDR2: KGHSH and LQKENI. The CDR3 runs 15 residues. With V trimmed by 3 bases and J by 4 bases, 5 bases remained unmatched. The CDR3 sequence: CASSPLAGASDTQYF. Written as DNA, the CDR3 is TGTGCCAGCTCACCCTTAGCGGGGGCCTCAGATACGCAGTATTTT. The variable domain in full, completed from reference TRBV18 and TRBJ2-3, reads NAGVMQNPRHLVRRRGQEARLRCSPMKGHSHVYWYRQLPEEGLKFMVYLQKENIIDESGMPKERFSAEFPKEGPSILRIQQVVRGDSAAYFCASSPLAGASDTQYFGPGTRLTVL.

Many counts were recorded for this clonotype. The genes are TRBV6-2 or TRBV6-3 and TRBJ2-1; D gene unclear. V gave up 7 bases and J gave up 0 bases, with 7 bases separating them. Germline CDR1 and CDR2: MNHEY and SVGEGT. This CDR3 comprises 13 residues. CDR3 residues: CASIRRSYNEQFF. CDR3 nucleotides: TGTGCCAGCATTCGCCGCTCCTACAATGAGCAGTTCTTC.

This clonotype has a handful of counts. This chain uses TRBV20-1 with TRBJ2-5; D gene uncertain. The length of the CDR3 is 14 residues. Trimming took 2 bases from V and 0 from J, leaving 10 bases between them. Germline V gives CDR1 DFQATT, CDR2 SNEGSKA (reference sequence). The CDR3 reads CSARPPTDQETQYF. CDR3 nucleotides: TGCAGTGCTAGACCGCCGACGGACCAAGAGACCCAGTACTTC.

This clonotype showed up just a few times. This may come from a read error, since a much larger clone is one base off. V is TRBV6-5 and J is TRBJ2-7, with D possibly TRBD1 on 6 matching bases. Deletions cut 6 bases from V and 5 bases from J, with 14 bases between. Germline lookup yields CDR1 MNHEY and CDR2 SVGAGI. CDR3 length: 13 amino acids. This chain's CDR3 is CASSHGQTHEQYF. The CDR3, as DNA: TGTGCCAGCAGCCACGGACAGACCCACGAGCAGTACTTC.

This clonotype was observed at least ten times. In DNA, the CDR3 is TGCGCCAGCAGCCCTGTGGCGGGGTTCTACGAGCAGTACTTC. This translates into CASSPVAGFYEQYF. V usage is TRBV5-1 and J usage is TRBJ2-7; the D gene is possibly TRBD2 (6 bases). CDR1 SGHRS and CDR2 YFSETQ come from the germline V gene. The V end was cut by 4 bases, the J end by 3 bases, with 14 bases between. The CDR3 consists of 14 residues.

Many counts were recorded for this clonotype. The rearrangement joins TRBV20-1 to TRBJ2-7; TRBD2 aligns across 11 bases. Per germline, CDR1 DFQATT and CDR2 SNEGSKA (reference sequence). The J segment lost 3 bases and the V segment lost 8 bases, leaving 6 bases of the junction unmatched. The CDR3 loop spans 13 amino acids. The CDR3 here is CSTTGTSGYEQYF. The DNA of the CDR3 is TGCAGTACAACCGGGACTAGCGGCTACGAGCAGTACTTC.

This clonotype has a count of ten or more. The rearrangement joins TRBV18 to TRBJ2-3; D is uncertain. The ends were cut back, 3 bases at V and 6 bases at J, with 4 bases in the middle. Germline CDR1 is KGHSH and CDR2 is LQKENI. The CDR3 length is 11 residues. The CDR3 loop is CASSPGDTQYF. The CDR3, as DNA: TGTGCCAGCTCACCGGGGGATACGCAGTATTTT. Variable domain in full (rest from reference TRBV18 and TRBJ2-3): NAGVMQNPRHLVRRRGQEARLRCSPMKGHSHVYWYRQLPEEGLKFMVYLQKENIIDESGMPKERFSAEFPKEGPSILRIQQVVRGDSAAYFCASSPGDTQYFGPGTRLTVL.

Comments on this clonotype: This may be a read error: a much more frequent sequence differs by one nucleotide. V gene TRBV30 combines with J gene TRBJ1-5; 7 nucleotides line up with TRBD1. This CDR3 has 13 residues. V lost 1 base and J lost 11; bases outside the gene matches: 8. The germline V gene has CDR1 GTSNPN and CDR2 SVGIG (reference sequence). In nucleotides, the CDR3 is TGTGCCTGGAGTGGGCAGGGGGGCCAGTCCCAGCATTTT. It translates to CAWSGQGGQSQHF.

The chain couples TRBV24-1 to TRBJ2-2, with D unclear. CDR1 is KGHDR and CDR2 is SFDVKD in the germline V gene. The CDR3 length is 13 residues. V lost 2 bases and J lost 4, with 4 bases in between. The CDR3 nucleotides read TGTGCCACCAGTGATTGGAGCACCGGGGAGCTGTTTTTT. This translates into CATSDWSTGELFF.

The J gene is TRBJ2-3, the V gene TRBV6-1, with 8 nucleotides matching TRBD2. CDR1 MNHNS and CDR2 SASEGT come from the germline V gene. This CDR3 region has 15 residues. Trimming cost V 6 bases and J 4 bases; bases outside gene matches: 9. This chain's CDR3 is CASRLSGANPDTQYF. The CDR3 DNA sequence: TGTGCCAGCAGACTTAGCGGGGCTAACCCAGATACGCAGTATTTT.

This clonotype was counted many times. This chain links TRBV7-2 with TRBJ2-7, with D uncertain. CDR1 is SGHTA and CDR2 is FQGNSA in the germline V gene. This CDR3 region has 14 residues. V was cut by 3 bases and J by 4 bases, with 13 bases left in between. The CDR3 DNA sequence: TGTGCCAGCAGCTTGCCGGGCTCCCATTACGAGCAGTACTTC. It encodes CASSLPGSHYEQYF.

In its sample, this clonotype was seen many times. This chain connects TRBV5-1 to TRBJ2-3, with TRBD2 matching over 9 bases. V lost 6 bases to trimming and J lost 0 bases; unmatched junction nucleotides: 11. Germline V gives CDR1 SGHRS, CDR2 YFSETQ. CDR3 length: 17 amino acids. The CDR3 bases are TGCGCCAGCACCCCCGGGACTAGCAGTGTGAGCACAGATACGCAGTATTTT. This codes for CASTPGTSSVSTDTQYF. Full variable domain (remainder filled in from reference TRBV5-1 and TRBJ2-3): KAGVTQTPRYLIKTRGQQVTLSCSPISGHRSVSWYQQTPGQGLQFLFEYFSETQRNKGNFPGRFSGRQFSNSRSEMNVSTLELGDSALYLCASTPGTSSVSTDTQYFGPGTRLTVL.